These 17 T cell receptor beta chains were sequenced from one sample in a study of cytomegalovirus exposure and HLA in healthy donors. The primer mix had 60 Vbeta and 13 Jbeta primers. The data were produced by immunoSEQ multiplex PCR, yet TCRdb's version contains in-frame clones alone and is incomplete. The sample holds 150,000 to 200,000 clones, about four fifths seen once. The sample taken for sequencing was PBMCs. The source is a woman between 50 and 59 years old in good health and CMV-seronegative.

V gene TRBV4-3 combines with J gene TRBJ2-1, with D perhaps matching TRBD2 (6 bases). Germline assignment: CDR1 LGHNA and CDR2 YSLEER. CDR3 length equals 14 residues. The ends were cut back, 4 bases at V and 10 bases at J, with 17 bases in the middle. The CDR3: CASSPQMGTLEQFF. Here the CDR3 DNA reads TGCGCCAGCAGCCCACAAATGGGGACTTTGGAGCAGTTCTTC.

The gene calls are TRBV6-6 and TRBJ1-2; no firm D call. The V end lost 5 bases, the J end lost 1 base, and 11 bases lay between the germline ends. Germline lookup yields CDR1 MNHNY and CDR2 SVGAGI (reference sequence). The length of the CDR3 is 14 residues. This CDR3 is CASSTGDNNYGYTF. Written as DNA, the CDR3 is TGTGCCAGCAGTACTGGCGACAATAACTATGGCTACACCTTC.

The rearrangement joins TRBV6-5 to TRBJ2-2; TRBD1 matches 9 bases. The CDR3 is 16 residues long. Trimming cost V 4 bases and J 0 bases; bases outside gene matches: 3. CDR1 and CDR2 (germline): MNHEY, SVGAGI. CDR3 loop: CASSWDRATNTGELFF. The DNA for the CDR3 is TGTGCCAGCAGTTGGGACAGGGCTACGAACACCGGGGAGCTGTTTTTT.

V and J are TRBV5-1 and TRBJ2-7, with 13 bases lining up with TRBD2. CDR1 is SGHRS, CDR2 YFSETQ, per germline. Losses at the gene ends were 1 base for V and 5 bases for J; bases not matched to a gene: 6. CDR3 size: 16 residues. DNA of the CDR3: TGCGCCAGCAGCTTGAAGACTAGCGGGAGGAGCGACGAGCAGTACTTC. It specifies CASSLKTSGRSDEQYF.

Notes on this clone: At one boundary the junction diverges from the germline segment, which might be a read error. The rearrangement links TRBV5-1 to TRBJ2-1; 10 nucleotides agree with TRBD2. The CDR3 spans 15 residues. Germline CDR1 and CDR2: SGHRS and YFSETQ. Here the CDR3 DNA reads TGCGCCAGCAGCTTGGCCGGGGAGCGGGGGGGAGATAAGGTCTTC. Translating it yields CASSLAGERGGDKVF.

The CDR3 nucleotides are TGCGCCAGCAGTCCGGGACTAGCGAGCACCGGGGAGCTGTTTTTT. Translating it yields CASSPGLASTGELFF. The gene calls are TRBV10-2 and TRBJ2-2; 10 bases line up with TRBD2. Trimming took 5 bases from V and 4 from J; bases not matched to a gene: 4. The germline gives CDR1 WSHSY, CDR2 SAAADI. The CDR3 is made up of 15 amino acids.

In the case of this clone: Germline is not matched at one junction end, which may reflect a read error. The CDR3 DNA reads as TGTGCCAGCAGCCTGGACAGGGCATCCTACGTGCAGTACTTC. Its protein is CASSLDRASYVQYF. The chain links TRBV5-4 to TRBJ2-7; 8 bases match TRBD1. The CDR3 totals 14 residues. CDR1 SGHNT and CDR2 YYREEE come from the germline V gene (reference sequence).

This clone was seen only a few times. J is TRBJ1-3 and V is TRBV2; D is undetermined. From germline, CDR1 is SNHLY and CDR2 FYNNEI. The V and J ends lost 2 bases and 2 bases respectively, with 13 bases between them. The CDR3 extends over 16 amino acids. The CDR3, as DNA: TGTGCCAGCAGTGAAACGGAGAGGGAAACTGGAAACACCATATATTTT. Protein product: CASSETERETGNTIYF.

In DNA form, the CDR3 reads TGTGCCAGCAGCGCGGGCTCCGGTGTCAATCAGCCCCAGCATTTT. Its translation: CASSAGSGVNQPQHF. The gene calls are TRBV7-6 and TRBJ1-5; D unresolved. V was shortened by 5 bases and J by 3 bases, with 14 bases between the two germline ends. Germline V lookup: CDR1 SGHVS, CDR2 FNYEAQ. CDR3 length: 15 residues. The full variable domain, its missing parts supplied by reference TRBV7-6 and TRBJ1-5, is GAGVSQSPRYKVTKRGQDVALRCDPISGHVSLYWYRQALGQGPEFLTYFNYEAQQDKSGLPNDRFSAERPEGSISTLTIQRTEQRDSAMYRCASSAGSGVNQPQHFGDGTRLSIL.

The CDR3 sequence is CASSIGWTGDHSPLHF. The CDR3 bases are TGTGCCAGTAGTATAGGGTGGACAGGGGACCATTCACCCCTCCACTTT. The chain uses TRBV19 and TRBJ1-6, with TRBD1 matching over 9 bases. The CDR3 spans 16 residues. Trimming at V came to 1 base and at J to 8 bases, leaving 6 bases not matched to a gene. Looked up from germline, CDR1 is LNHDA and CDR2 is SQIVND (reference sequence).

J is TRBJ2-7 and V is TRBV11-2, with 9 bases matching TRBD2. Germline-derived CDR1 and CDR2 are SGHAT and FQNNGV. CDR3 length: 15 residues. J lost 2 bases, V lost 6 bases, and 8 bases had no gene match. In DNA form, the CDR3 reads TGTGCCAGCAGGACCGGGACTAGCCATCCCTACGAGCAGTACTTC. This gives the protein CASRTGTSHPYEQYF.

This clone has only a few counts. This chain connects TRBV5-1 to TRBJ2-5; 11 bases align to TRBD1. After removal of 3 bases from V and 4 bases from J, the junction contained 11 bases not matched to a gene. The CDR3 totals 17 residues. Germline V lookup: CDR1 SGHRS, CDR2 YFSETQ. The CDR3 loop is CASSWTGGTGGVETQYF. For the CDR3, the DNA is TGCGCCAGCAGCTGGACAGGCGGGACAGGGGGTGTAGAGACCCAGTACTTC. Supplemented by reference TRBV5-1 and TRBJ2-5, the full variable domain reads KAGVTQTPRYLIKTRGQQVTLSCSPISGHRSVSWYQQTPGQGLQFLFEYFSETQRNKGNFPGRFSGRQFSNSRSEMNVSTLELGDSALYLCASSWTGGTGGVETQYFGPGTRLLVL.

CDR3 amino acids: CASSPRDRAYTDTQYF. The CDR3 DNA is TGTGCCAGCAGCCCTAGGGACAGGGCCTACACAGATACGCAGTATTTT. The V call is TRBV7-3, the J call TRBJ2-3, with TRBD1 matching over 9 bases. Germline CDR1 reads SGHTA; CDR2 reads FQGTGA. The CDR3 is made up of 16 amino acids. V shed 5 bases and J 2 bases; nucleotides not matched to a gene: 8.

V usage is TRBV27 and J usage is TRBJ2-1, with 8 nucleotides matching TRBD2. CDR3 size: 14 residues. Germline V gene data show CDR1 as MNHEY and CDR2 as SMNVEV (reference sequence). V trimming: 6 bases; J trimming: 4 bases; junction bases outside the gene matches: 5. CDR3 sequence: CASSLSGTYNEQFF. CDR3 DNA sequence: TGTGCCAGCAGCCTTAGCGGGACTTACAATGAGCAGTTCTTC.

The chain recombines TRBV19 with TRBJ1-2; D unresolved. Trimming took off 3 bases at V and 7 bases at J, with 12 bases between the two ends. Germline V gene data show CDR1 as LNHDA and CDR2 as SQIVND (reference sequence). This CDR3 spans 13 amino acids. CDR3 protein: CASSMPVELGYTF. DNA for the CDR3: TGTGCCAGTAGTATGCCCGTCGAGCTTGGCTACACCTTC.

This clone occurred a few times. The chain uses TRBV6-1 and TRBJ2-7, with 7 bases aligning to TRBD2. This CDR3 has 15 residues. The germline gives CDR1 MNHNS, CDR2 SASEGT. Trimming removed 3 bases from V and 8 bases from J; junction bases left unmatched: 13. The CDR3 nucleotides read TGTGCCAGCAGTGAGTCTAGCGGAGGGAGTTCGAAGCAGTACTTC. Its protein product is CASSESSGGSSKQYF.

DNA of the CDR3: TGCAGCGTAGGGACAGGGGGTAACTATGGCTACACCTTC. This translates into CSVGTGGNYGYTF. The rearrangement joins TRBV29-1 to TRBJ1-2, with 11 bases that match TRBD1. V lost 6 bases, J lost 1 base, and 1 base stayed unmatched. Germline CDR1 SQVTM, CDR2 ANQGSEA. The CDR3 covers 13 residues.